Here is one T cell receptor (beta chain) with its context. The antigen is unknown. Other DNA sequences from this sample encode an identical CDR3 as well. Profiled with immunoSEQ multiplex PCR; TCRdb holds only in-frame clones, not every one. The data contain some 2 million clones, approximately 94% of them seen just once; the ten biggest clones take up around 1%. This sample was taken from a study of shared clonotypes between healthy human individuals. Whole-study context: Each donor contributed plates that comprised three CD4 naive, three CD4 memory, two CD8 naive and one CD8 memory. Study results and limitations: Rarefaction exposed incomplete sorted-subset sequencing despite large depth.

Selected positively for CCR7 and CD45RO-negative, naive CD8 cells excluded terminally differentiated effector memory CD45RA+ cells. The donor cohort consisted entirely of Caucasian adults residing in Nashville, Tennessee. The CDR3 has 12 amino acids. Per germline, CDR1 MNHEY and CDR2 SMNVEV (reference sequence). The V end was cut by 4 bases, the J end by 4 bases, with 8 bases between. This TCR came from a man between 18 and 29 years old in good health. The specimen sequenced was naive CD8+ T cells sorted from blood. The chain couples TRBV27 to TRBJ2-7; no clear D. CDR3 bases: TGTGCCAGCAGTTCCCCCGGTTACGAGCAGTACTTC. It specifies CASSSPGYEQYF.